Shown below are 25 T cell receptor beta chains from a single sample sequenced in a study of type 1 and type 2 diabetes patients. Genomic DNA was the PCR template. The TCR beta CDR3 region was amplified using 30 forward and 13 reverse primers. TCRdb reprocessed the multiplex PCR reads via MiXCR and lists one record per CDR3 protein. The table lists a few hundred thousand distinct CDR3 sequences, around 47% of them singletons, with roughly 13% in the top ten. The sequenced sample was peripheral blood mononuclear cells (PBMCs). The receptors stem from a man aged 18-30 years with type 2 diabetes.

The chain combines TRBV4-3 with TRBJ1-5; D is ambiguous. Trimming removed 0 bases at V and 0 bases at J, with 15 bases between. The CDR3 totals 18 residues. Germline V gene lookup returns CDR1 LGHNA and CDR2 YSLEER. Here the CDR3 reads CASSQDLAGVYSNQPQHF. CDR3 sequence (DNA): TGCGCCAGCAGCCAAGATCTTGCAGGAGTTTATAGCAATCAGCCCCAGCATTTT.

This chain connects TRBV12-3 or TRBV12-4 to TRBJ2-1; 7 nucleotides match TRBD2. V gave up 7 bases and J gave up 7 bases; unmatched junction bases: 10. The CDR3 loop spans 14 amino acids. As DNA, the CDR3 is TGTGCCAGCACCCCTCTAGCGGCGGGAAATGAGCAGTTCTTC. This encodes CASTPLAAGNEQFF.

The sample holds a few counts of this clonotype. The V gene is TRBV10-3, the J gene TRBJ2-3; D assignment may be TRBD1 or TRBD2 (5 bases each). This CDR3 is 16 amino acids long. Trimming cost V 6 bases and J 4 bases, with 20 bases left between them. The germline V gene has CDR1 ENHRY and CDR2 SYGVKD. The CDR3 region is CAIRRDEKGPADTQYF. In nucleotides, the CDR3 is TGTGCCATCAGGAGGGACGAGAAGGGCCCAGCAGATACGCAGTATTTT.

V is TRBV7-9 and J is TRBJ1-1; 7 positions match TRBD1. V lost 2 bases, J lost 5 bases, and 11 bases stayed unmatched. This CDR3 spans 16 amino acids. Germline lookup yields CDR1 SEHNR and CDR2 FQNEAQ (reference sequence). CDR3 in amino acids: CASSLSVGPGGTEAFF. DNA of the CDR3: TGTGCCAGCAGCTTAAGTGTGGGCCCAGGGGGAACTGAAGCTTTCTTT.

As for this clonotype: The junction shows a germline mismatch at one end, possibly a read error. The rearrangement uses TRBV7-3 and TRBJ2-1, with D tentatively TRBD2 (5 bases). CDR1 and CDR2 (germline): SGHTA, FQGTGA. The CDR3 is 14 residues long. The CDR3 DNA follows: TGTGCCAGCAGCTTGGAGGAAAACTACAGTGAGCAGTTCTTC. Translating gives CASSLEENYSEQFF.

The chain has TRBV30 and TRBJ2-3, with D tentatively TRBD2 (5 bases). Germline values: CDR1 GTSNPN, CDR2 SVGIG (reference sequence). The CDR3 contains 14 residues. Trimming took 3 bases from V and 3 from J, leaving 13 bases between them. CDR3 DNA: TGTGCCTGGAGGTCGGAGGTCTGGACAGATACGCAGTATTTT. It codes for CAWRSEVWTDTQYF.

CDR3 nucleotides: TGCAGTGCTTATGACTCCGCGAACACTGAAGCTTTCTTT. Residues: CSAYDSANTEAFF. The rearrangement links TRBV20-1 to TRBJ1-1; D is uncertain. Trimming took off 5 bases at V and 1 base at J, with 11 bases between the two ends. The CDR3 sequence is 13 residues long. CDR1 is DFQATT, CDR2 SNEGSKA, per germline (reference sequence).

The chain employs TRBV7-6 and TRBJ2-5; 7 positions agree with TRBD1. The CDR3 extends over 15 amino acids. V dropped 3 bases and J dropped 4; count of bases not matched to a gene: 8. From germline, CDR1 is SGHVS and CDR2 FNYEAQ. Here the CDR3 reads CASSFSGGEIETQYF. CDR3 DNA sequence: TGTGCCAGCAGCTTCTCAGGGGGAGAAATAGAGACCCAGTACTTC.

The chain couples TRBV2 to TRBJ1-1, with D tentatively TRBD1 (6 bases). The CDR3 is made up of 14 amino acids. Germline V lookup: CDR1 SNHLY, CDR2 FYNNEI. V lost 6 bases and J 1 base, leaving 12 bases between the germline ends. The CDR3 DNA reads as TGTGCCAGCAGCGAACAGGGAAGGAACACTGAAGCTTTCTTT. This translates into CASSEQGRNTEAFF.

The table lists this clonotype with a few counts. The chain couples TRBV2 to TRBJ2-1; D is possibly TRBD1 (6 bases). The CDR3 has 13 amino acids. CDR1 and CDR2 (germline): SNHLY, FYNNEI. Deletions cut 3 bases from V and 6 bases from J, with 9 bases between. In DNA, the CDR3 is TGTGCCAGCAGTGAGCGAGGGGGCAATGAGCAGTTCTTC. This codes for CASSERGGNEQFF.

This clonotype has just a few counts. CDR3 residues: CSARDRPYNEQFF. CDR3 DNA sequence: TGCAGTGCTAGAGATCGACCTTACAATGAGCAGTTCTTC. The V and J genes are TRBV20-1 and TRBJ2-1; D remains ambiguous. The V end lost 0 bases, the J end lost 4 bases, and 7 bases lay between the germline ends. This CDR3 is built from 13 residues. Germline lookup yields CDR1 DFQATT and CDR2 SNEGSKA (reference sequence).

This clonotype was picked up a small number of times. DNA for the CDR3: TGTGCCAGCAGTCCCGCGAACTGGGCCGCGGCGAACACTGAAGCTTTCTTT. Protein sequence: CASSPANWAAANTEAFF. J is TRBJ1-1 and V is TRBV12-3 or TRBV12-4; D is ambiguous. Trimming removed 5 bases at V and 1 base at J, with 20 bases between. The CDR3 totals 17 residues.

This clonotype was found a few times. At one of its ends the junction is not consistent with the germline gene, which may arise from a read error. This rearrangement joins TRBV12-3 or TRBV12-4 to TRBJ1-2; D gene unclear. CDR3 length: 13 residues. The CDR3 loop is CATSDNTEYGYTF. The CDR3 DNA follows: TGTGCCACCAGTGATAATACTGAATATGGCTACACCTTC.

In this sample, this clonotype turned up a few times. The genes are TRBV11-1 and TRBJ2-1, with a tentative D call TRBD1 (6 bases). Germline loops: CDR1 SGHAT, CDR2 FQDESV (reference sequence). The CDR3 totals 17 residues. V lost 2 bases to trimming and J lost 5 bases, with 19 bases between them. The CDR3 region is CASSLSPTGTPNNEQFF. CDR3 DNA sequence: TGTGCCAGCAGCTTATCTCCGACAGGAACACCAAACAATGAGCAGTTCTTC.

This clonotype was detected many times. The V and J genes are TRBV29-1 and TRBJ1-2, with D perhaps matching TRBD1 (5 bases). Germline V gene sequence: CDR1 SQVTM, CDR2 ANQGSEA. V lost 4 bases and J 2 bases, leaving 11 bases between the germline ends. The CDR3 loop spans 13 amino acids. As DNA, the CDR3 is TGCAGCGTTGTAGTGGGACGGAACTATGGCTACACCTTC. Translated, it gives CSVVVGRNYGYTF.

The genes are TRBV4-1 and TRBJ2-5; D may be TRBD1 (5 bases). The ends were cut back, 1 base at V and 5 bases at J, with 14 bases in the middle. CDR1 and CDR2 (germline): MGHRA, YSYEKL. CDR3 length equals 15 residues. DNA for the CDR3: TGCGCCAGCAGCCAAGGACGACCTTCAGGGGAGACCCAGTACTTC. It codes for CASSQGRPSGETQYF.

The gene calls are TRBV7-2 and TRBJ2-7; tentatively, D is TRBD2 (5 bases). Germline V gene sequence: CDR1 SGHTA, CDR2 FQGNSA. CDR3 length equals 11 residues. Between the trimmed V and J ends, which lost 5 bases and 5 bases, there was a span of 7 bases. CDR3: CASSAGDEQYF. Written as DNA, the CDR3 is TGTGCCAGCAGCGCCGGGGACGAGCAGTACTTC.

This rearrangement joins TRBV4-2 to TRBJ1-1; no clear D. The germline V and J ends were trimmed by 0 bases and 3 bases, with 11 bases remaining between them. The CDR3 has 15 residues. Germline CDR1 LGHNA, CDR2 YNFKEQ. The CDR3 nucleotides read TGTGCCAGCAGCCAAGAAACGGGGTCTTACACTGAAGCTTTCTTT. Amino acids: CASSQETGSYTEAFF.

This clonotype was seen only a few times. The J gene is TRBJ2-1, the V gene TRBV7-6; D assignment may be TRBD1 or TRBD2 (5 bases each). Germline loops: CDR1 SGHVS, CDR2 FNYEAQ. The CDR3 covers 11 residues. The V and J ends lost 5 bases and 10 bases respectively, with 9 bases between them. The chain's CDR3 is CASSDGDEQFF. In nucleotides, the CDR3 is TGTGCCAGCAGCGACGGGGACGAGCAGTTCTTC.

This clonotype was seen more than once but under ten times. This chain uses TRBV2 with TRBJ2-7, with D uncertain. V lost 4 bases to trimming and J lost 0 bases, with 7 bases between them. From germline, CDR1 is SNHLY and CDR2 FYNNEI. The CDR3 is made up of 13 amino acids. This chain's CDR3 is CASSVNPSYEQYF. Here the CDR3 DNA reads TGTGCCAGCAGTGTTAATCCCTCCTACGAGCAGTACTTC.

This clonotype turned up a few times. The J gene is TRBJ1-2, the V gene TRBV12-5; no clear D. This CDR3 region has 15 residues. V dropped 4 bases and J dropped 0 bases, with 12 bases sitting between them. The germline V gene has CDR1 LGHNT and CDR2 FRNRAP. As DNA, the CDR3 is TGTGCTAGTGGTTCCCCCAGCGGAGCTAACTATGGCTACACCTTC. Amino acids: CASGSPSGANYGYTF.

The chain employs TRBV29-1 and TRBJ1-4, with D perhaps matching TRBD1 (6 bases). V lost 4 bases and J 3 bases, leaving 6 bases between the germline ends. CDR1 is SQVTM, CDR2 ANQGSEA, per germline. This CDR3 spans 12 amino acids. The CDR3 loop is CSVGQANEKLFF. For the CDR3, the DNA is TGCAGCGTTGGACAGGCTAATGAAAAACTGTTTTTT.

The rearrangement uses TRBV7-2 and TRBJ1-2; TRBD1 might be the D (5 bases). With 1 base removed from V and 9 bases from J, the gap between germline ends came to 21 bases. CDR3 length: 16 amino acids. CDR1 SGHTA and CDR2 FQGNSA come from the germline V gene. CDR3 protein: CASSLVSFNMGTSYTF. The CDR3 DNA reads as TGTGCCAGCAGCTTAGTTTCTTTTAATATGGGGACGAGCTACACCTTC.

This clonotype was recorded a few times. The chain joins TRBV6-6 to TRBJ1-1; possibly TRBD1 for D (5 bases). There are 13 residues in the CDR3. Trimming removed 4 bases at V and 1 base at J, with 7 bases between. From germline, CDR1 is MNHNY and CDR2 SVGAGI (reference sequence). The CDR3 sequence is CASSSTENTEAFF. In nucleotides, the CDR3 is TGTGCCAGCAGTTCGACAGAGAACACTGAAGCTTTCTTT.

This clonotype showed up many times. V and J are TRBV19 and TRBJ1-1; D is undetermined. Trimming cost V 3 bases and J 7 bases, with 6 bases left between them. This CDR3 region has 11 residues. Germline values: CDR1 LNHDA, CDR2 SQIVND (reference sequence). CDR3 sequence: CASSIRSEAFF. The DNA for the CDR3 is TGTGCCAGTAGTATCAGGAGTGAAGCTTTCTTT.